This is a list of T cell receptor beta chains from one sample in a study of beta chain features in type 1 diabetes. Generated by immunoSEQ multiplex PCR, the TCRdb table keeps only in-frame clones and is missing some. Counted here are 300,000 to 350,000 clones, approximately 8% occurring once; the ten biggest clones make up around 0.45%. The sample taken for sequencing was central memory CD4+ T cells from blood. All receptors come from a woman aged 18-29 years in good health. Both conserved end residues are part of each CDR3. The D gene is left open where the match is weak. Some rows have no size entry. The others give once, few or many, or a class for an expanded clone.

abundance: few
d_gene: TRBD2
j_gene: TRBJ2-2
v_gene: TRBV6-6
CDR3aa: CASSYSSGGYGELFF
CDR3nt: TGTGCCAGCAGTTACTCTTCGGGAGGGTACGGGGAGCTGTTTTTT

abundance: -
d_gene: -
j_gene: TRBJ1-2
v_gene: TRBV28
CDR3aa: CASSASELGYTF
CDR3nt: TGTGCCAGCAGTGCCTCGGAGTTAGGCTACACCTTC

abundance: few
d_gene: TRBD1
j_gene: TRBJ1-5
v_gene: TRBV4-3
CDR3aa: CASSQKTGLNQPQHF
CDR3nt: TGCGCCAGCAGCCAGAAGACAGGGCTCAATCAGCCCCAGCATTTT

abundance: few
d_gene: TRBD1
j_gene: TRBJ1-1
v_gene: TRBV10-3
CDR3aa: CAISGGGTDEAFF
CDR3nt: TGTGCCATCAGTGGGGGTGGGACAGATGAAGCTTTCTTT

abundance: many
d_gene: -
j_gene: TRBJ2-4
v_gene: TRBV27
CDR3aa: CASSLRQRGRGNIQYF
CDR3nt: TGTGCCAGCAGTTTAAGGCAAAGAGGGCGAGGAAACATTCAGTACTTC

abundance: -
d_gene: -
j_gene: TRBJ2-5
v_gene: TRBV5-4
CDR3aa: CASSLSEGQETQYF
CDR3nt: TGTGCCAGCAGCTTGAGCGAGGGACAAGAGACCCAGTACTTC

abundance: many
d_gene: TRBD1
j_gene: TRBJ1-2
v_gene: TRBV10-3
CDR3aa: CAIRDRDGANYGYTF
CDR3nt: TGTGCCATCAGGGACAGGGATGGAGCTAACTATGGCTACACCTTC

abundance: -
d_gene: -
j_gene: TRBJ1-5
v_gene: TRBV19
CDR3aa: CASSIVGSNQPQHF
CDR3nt: TGTGCCAGTAGTATCGTGGGCTCCAATCAGCCCCAGCATTTT

abundance: few
d_gene: -
j_gene: TRBJ2-1
v_gene: TRBV5-1
CDR3aa: CASRSGGGEQFF
CDR3nt: TGCGCCAGCAGATCTGGGGGAGGTGAGCAGTTCTTC

abundance: few
d_gene: -
j_gene: TRBJ1-1
v_gene: TRBV2
CDR3aa: CASSEEGRTEAFF
CDR3nt: TGTGCCAGCAGTGAAGAGGGAAGAACTGAAGCTTTCTTT

abundance: few
d_gene: -
j_gene: TRBJ2-5
v_gene: TRBV7-9
CDR3aa: CASSLQETQYF
CDR3nt: TGTGCCAGCAGCCTGCAAGAGACCCAGTACTTC

abundance: few
d_gene: -
j_gene: TRBJ2-1
v_gene: TRBV27
CDR3aa: CASSLQVSSYNEQFF
CDR3nt: TGTGCCAGCAGTTTGCAGGTGAGCTCCTACAATGAGCAGTTCTTC

abundance: few
d_gene: -
j_gene: TRBJ2-1
v_gene: TRBV7-8
CDR3aa: CASSLVLGQSSKAYNEQFF
CDR3nt: TGTGCCAGCAGCTTAGTTCTAGGGCAGAGTTCGAAGGCCTACAATGAGCAGTTCTTC

abundance: few
d_gene: TRBD2
j_gene: TRBJ2-3
v_gene: TRBV9
CDR3aa: CASSVAAGGLPDTQYF
CDR3nt: TGTGCCAGCAGCGTAGCAGCGGGAGGGCTTCCTGATACGCAGTATTTT